This T cell receptor beta chain was found in a study of metastatic and nonmetastatic thyroid tumors. Study at large: Both malignant and benign thyroid patients supplied peripheral blood and tumor or nodule tissue samples, across which the repertoires of these patients were then compared.

Study results and caveats: Benign nodules reportedly had significantly lower TCR beta diversity than malignant thyroid tumors in blood and tumor.

TCRdb called clones again from the PCR reads with MiXCR. The data contain 34,000 or so clones, around 20% of them singletons. Each patient went into thyroid surgery without having received any treatment. In its sample, this clone was seen many times. Its antigen is unidentified. The sample consisted of blood. The receptor was derived from a female donor with papillary thyroid cancer or a benign thyroid nodule (not recorded which). Some clones in this sample may be carry-over from other donors' samples.

DNA for the CDR3: TGTGCCAGCAGTTACGGGCAGCCATTCAATGAAAAACTGTTTTTT. It translates to CASSYGQPFNEKLFF. This chain connects TRBV6-5 to TRBJ1-4; no firm D call. Germline V gives CDR1 MNHEY, CDR2 SVGAGI. The V and J ends lost 2 bases and 5 bases respectively, with 12 bases between them. The CDR3 is made up of 15 amino acids.